The clone carrying this TCR beta chain was picked up many times. The antigen is not known. Per the germline V gene, CDR1 is SEHNR and CDR2 is FQNEAQ (reference sequence). There are 15 residues in the CDR3. V lost 1 base and J lost 3, with 13 bases in between. This sample stems from a study of CD8 T cells in ankylosing spondylitis. Study results and caveats: Significant enrichment of disease-linked clones was reported in matched ankylosing spondylitis synovial fluid. Earlier studies detected some motif variants in reactive arthritis synovial fluid and blood. Disease-linked clones had a CD8+ phenotype and relatively low frequency in peripheral blood.

TCRdb used MiXCR to reprocess the 5' RACE reads, holding one entry per CDR3 protein. The sample has roughly 170,000 distinct CDR3 sequences; approximately 9% are singletons. The specimen was blood, either unsorted or a sorted T cell fraction (not recorded which). The V and J genes are TRBV7-9 and TRBJ2-7, with D perhaps matching TRBD1 (6 bases). The receptor comes from a female donor with ankylosing spondylitis or in good health (not recorded which). The CDR3: CASSLVGDNDYEQYF. In DNA form, the CDR3 reads TGTGCCAGCAGCTTAGTGGGGGACAATGACTACGAGCAGTACTTC.